The 9 T cell receptor beta chains presented below share a single source sample, sequenced in a study of identical twins. Using its own MiXCR run on the 5' RACE reads, TCRdb lists one record per CDR3 protein. The sample records fewer than 500,000 distinct CDR3 sequences, 20% to 30% being singletons. This sample also appeared in a second study, on T cells expressing NK-cell markers.

Sequencing was performed on CD4+ T cells sorted from blood. The receptor source for this set is a woman younger than 35 in good health.

This clonotype has just a few counts. The genes are TRBV27 and TRBJ2-3; 10 bases align to TRBD2. Germline values: CDR1 MNHEY, CDR2 SMNVEV (reference sequence). The CDR3 spans 16 residues. Trimming at V came to 4 bases and at J to 3 bases, leaving 7 bases not matched to a gene. CDR3 in DNA: TGTGCCAGCAGTTCCAAAGCGGGAGGGGGAACAGATACGCAGTATTTT. Translated: CASSSKAGGGTDTQYF.

This clonotype showed up just once. The rearrangement joins TRBV11-2 to TRBJ2-5, with 11 bases that match TRBD2. Looked up from germline, CDR1 is SGHAT and CDR2 is FQNNGV. This CDR3 has 15 amino acids. V shed 7 bases and J 1 base; nucleotides not matched to a gene: 5. CDR3 nucleotide sequence: TGTGCCAGCACCTTCGGGACTAGCGGCCAAGAGACCCAGTACTTC. Residues: CASTFGTSGQETQYF.

The rearrangement links TRBV10-3 to TRBJ2-4; 9 bases line up with TRBD1. V lost 6 bases to trimming and J lost 7 bases; unmatched junction nucleotides: 4. Per the germline V gene, CDR1 is ENHRY and CDR2 is SYGVKD. CDR3 length: 13 residues. For the CDR3, the DNA is TGTGCCATCAGCTCCGGACAGGGGAACATTCAGTACTTC. Encoded protein: CAISSGQGNIQYF.

This clonotype was recorded a few times. CDR3 sequence (DNA): TGCGCCAGCAGCTCAACGACAGGGGCCAATCAGCCCCAGCATTTT. Translated: CASSSTTGANQPQHF. The rearrangement joins TRBV5-1 to TRBJ1-5; TRBD1 agrees at 8 bases. V was clipped by 3 bases and J by 3 bases; unmatched bases: 5. The length of the CDR3 is 15 residues. CDR1 SGHRS and CDR2 YFSETQ come from the germline V gene.

The chain has TRBV10-1 and TRBJ2-1, with 9 bases fitting TRBD1. The germline V gene encodes CDR1 WNHNN and CDR2 SYGVQD (reference sequence). After removal of 2 bases from V and 4 bases from J, the junction contained 3 bases not matched to a gene. This CDR3 has 15 amino acids. The CDR3 here is CASSEPGTGYNEQFF. The CDR3 bases are TGCGCCAGCAGTGAGCCCGGGACAGGGTACAATGAGCAGTTCTTC.

V is TRBV6-5 and J is TRBJ2-3; D gene unclear. The CDR3 covers 16 residues. Germline V gives CDR1 MNHEY, CDR2 SVGAGI. Trimming took off 2 bases at V and 1 base at J, with 13 bases between the two ends. DNA of the CDR3: TGTGCCAGCAGTTACAATTTGGCGGAAGGCACAGATACGCAGTATTTT. It translates to CASSYNLAEGTDTQYF.

This clonotype was counted only a few times. The J gene is TRBJ1-2, the V gene TRBV20-1; no clear D. This CDR3 contains 13 residues. Trimming cost V 5 bases and J 9 bases, with 19 bases left between them. Germline V gene data show CDR1 as DFQATT and CDR2 as SNEGSKA (reference sequence). The CDR3, as DNA: TGCAGTGCTGTGCCAGCGGAAAGGCCCCGCTACACCTTC. Its protein is CSAVPAERPRYTF.

This clonotype was observed a handful of times. The CDR3 sequence: CASRDRGNNSPLHF. CDR3 sequence (DNA): TGTGCCAGCAGGGACAGGGGGAACAATTCACCCCTCCACTTT. The chain has TRBV25-1 and TRBJ1-6; 10 nucleotides align to TRBD1. J was trimmed by 7 bases and V by 6 bases; bases with no gene match: 3. CDR1 and CDR2 from the germline V gene are MGHDK and SYGVNS. This CDR3 spans 14 amino acids. Looking up the rest from reference TRBV25-1 and TRBJ1-6 gives the full variable domain: EADIYQTPRYLVIGTGKKITLECSQTMGHDKMYWYQQDPGMELHLIHYSYGVNSTEKGDLSSESTVSRIRTEHFPLTLESARPSHTSQYLCASRDRGNNSPLHFGNGTRLTVT.

The genes are TRBV5-4 and TRBJ2-3; 11 bases match TRBD2. CDR1 and CDR2 (germline): SGHNT, YYREEE (reference sequence). With 4 bases clipped from V and 5 bases from J, the junction kept 6 bases outside the gene matches. The length of the CDR3 is 15 residues. The DNA for the CDR3 is TGTGCCAGCAGCCATAGCGGGGGGGTAGGAGATACGCAGTATTTT. Amino acids: CASSHSGGVGDTQYF.